This is a list of T cell receptor beta chains from one sample in a study of shared clonotypes between healthy human individuals. This table comes from immunoSEQ multiplex PCR, and its TCRdb copy is limited to in-frame clones, with some not included. The sample records hundreds of thousands of clones, over 60% being singletons. Sequencing was performed on PBMCs. Receptor source: a woman aged 40 to 55 in good health. Some clones in this sample may be carry-over from other donors' samples. The CDR3 runs from the conserved cysteine through the conserved F or W. D genes are given only for firm matches. The size of a clone is reported for some rows only, either as once, few or many, or as a class for expanded clones.

CDR3nt,CDR3aa,abundance,v_gene,j_gene,d_gene
TGTGCCAGCAGCTTACCACTAGCGGAGGCCATTCAGTACTTC,CASSLPLAEAIQYF,-,TRBV7-9,TRBJ2-4,TRBD2
TGCGCCAGCAGCGATTACAGGGGAGAGACCCAGTACTTC,CASSDYRGETQYF,-,TRBV10-1,TRBJ2-5,TRBD1
TGCAGCGTTGTGCCCGGGAACCAAGAGACCCAGTACTTC,CSVVPGNQETQYF,few,TRBV29-1,TRBJ2-5,-
TGTGCCATCAGTGATAGGGGACAGGGAATCTACGAGCAGTACTTC,CAISDRGQGIYEQYF,once,TRBV10-3,TRBJ2-7,TRBD1
TGTGCCAGCTCATCAGCACTAGCGGGAGGGCCTGAGACCCAGTACTTC,CASSSALAGGPETQYF,-,TRBV18,TRBJ2-5,TRBD2
TGTGCCAGCAGCCGCGACAGCGCTTACAATGAGCAGTTCTTC,CASSRDSAYNEQFF,many,TRBV6-6,TRBJ2-1,-
TGTGCCAGTAGTGCCACAGGGAGGGCTTTCTTT,CASSATGRAFF,once,TRBV19,TRBJ1-1,-
TGTGCCAGCAGACCGGGACAGATTAATGAAAAACTGTTTTTT,CASRPGQINEKLFF,-,TRBV28,TRBJ1-4,TRBD1
TGTGCCTGGAGTGTGTTAAATAGCAATCAGCCCCAGCATTTT,CAWSVLNSNQPQHF,-,TRBV30,TRBJ1-5,-
TGTGCCAGCAGCGTAGGGGCGATGAACACTGAAGCTTTCTTT,CASSVGAMNTEAFF,-,TRBV9,TRBJ1-1,-
TGCAGCGTTGAATATGGGGATACGCAGTATTTT,CSVEYGDTQYF,-,TRBV29-1,TRBJ2-3,-
TGCGCCAGCATAGTCGGAACCATTACCGCCCTCATAGATTACGAGCAGTACTTC,CASIVGTITALIDYEQYF,-,TRBV23-1,TRBJ2-7,-
TGTGCCAGCAGCCCCCAGACAGGGGGCCCAGACGAGCAGTACTTC,CASSPQTGGPDEQYF,-,TRBV4-2,TRBJ2-7,TRBD1
TGCGCCAGCAGCCGAATAACGGCAGGACAACACTCTGGGGCCAACGTCCTGACTTTC,CASSRITAGQHSGANVLTF,-,TRBV4-1,TRBJ2-6,-
TGTGCCAGCAGTTCCCAGGGGGCCCCAGAAGCTTTCTTT,CASSSQGAPEAFF,-,TRBV28,TRBJ1-1,TRBD1
TGTGCCAGCAGCCGCGGACTAGCGGGAGTCTCTGATACGCAGTATTTT,CASSRGLAGVSDTQYF,-,TRBV7-2,TRBJ2-3,TRBD2
TGTGCCAGCAACGCACATAGCGGGAGGGATTACAATGAGCAGTTCTTC,CASNAHSGRDYNEQFF,-,TRBV7-9,TRBJ2-1,TRBD2
TGTGCCAGCAGTCCCACCTCGACAGGGTTCGAGACCCAGTACTTC,CASSPTSTGFETQYF,-,TRBV27,TRBJ2-5,TRBD1
TGTGCCAGCAGCTTCCAGGGAAGTAGGGCCGGGGAGCTGTTTTTT,CASSFQGSRAGELFF,few,TRBV5-6,TRBJ2-2,-
TGCGCCAGCAGCTTGGCCGCGACGCCTGGGGCCAACGTCCTGACTTTC,CASSLAATPGANVLTF,-,TRBV5-1,TRBJ2-6,-
TGTGCCAGCAGTCCCGGCACAGATACGCAGTATTTT,CASSPGTDTQYF,-,TRBV27,TRBJ2-3,-
TGCAGCGGGGAGGGCCTAGCGGGAGCCAACTCCTACAATGAGCAGTTCTTC,CSGEGLAGANSYNEQFF,-,TRBV29-1,TRBJ2-1,TRBD2
TGCGCCAGCAGTGAAGTGGACTGGACAGATACGCAGTATTTT,CASSEVDWTDTQYF,-,TRBV10-1,TRBJ2-3,-
TGTGCCAGCAGCTTAAATGCAGGGGTTGTGCCTGAAGCTTTCTTT,CASSLNAGVVPEAFF,-,TRBV7-8,TRBJ1-1,-
TGTGCCAGCAGTGGGGTTAGCGGGGAGGGTTACAATGAGCAGTTCTTC,CASSGVSGEGYNEQFF,-,TRBV28,TRBJ2-1,TRBD2
TGTGCCAGCAGTTACTCACCCTATACGCAGTATTTT,CASSYSPYTQYF,-,TRBV6-5,TRBJ2-3,-
TGTGCCAGCAGCGTAGGAGGAGGGGGATTGCGGGAGACCCAGTACTTC,CASSVGGGGLRETQYF,-,TRBV9,TRBJ2-5,-
TGTGCCAGCAGCTCCCCGGGCGACCTAAAAGACACTGAAGCTTTCTTT,CASSSPGDLKDTEAFF,many,TRBV5-6,TRBJ1-1,-
TGTGCCAGCAGCTTAGATTGGGGACAGGCGATAGAGACCCAGTACTTC,CASSLDWGQAIETQYF,once,TRBV11-2,TRBJ2-5,TRBD1
TGTGCCATCAGTCGACTAGCGGAGACCGGGGAGCTGTTTTTT,CAISRLAETGELFF,few,TRBV10-3,TRBJ2-2,TRBD2
TGTGCCAGCAGTCCCAGGGTTGGAGAAAAACTGTTTTTT,CASSPRVGEKLFF,many,TRBV6-6,TRBJ1-4,-
TGTGCCAGCAGCTTTCACAGGGACGGTCAGCCCCAGCATTTT,CASSFHRDGQPQHF,-,TRBV11-2,TRBJ1-5,-
TGTGCCAGCAGCTTGCCCGAAGAGACCCAGTACTTC,CASSLPEETQYF,-,TRBV5-4,TRBJ2-5,-
TGTGCCAGCAGCAACGTAGCGGGAGGGTTTGGTGAGCAGTTCTTC,CASSNVAGGFGEQFF,-,TRBV7-2,TRBJ2-1,TRBD2
TGCGCCAGCAGCTTATCTTTCCGGGGCCGGGTAGCGAATGAGCAGTTCTTC,CASSLSFRGRVANEQFF,-,TRBV5-1,TRBJ2-1,-
TGTGCCTGGAGTGTAAGGGGGAGCTCCTACGAGCAGTACTTC,CAWSVRGSSYEQYF,once,TRBV30,TRBJ2-7,-
TGTGCCAGCAGCTTAGGGGATCTACCTTACTCCTACGAGCAGTACTTC,CASSLGDLPYSYEQYF,-,TRBV7-9,TRBJ2-7,-
TGTGCCTCCGGTGGAGGCGGTACTGAAGCTTTCTTT,CASGGGGTEAFF,-,TRBV30,TRBJ1-1,-
TGTGCCAGCAAACTAGCGGGAGAGACGAGTTGGGGAGAGACCCAGTACTTC,CASKLAGETSWGETQYF,-,TRBV28,TRBJ2-5,TRBD2
TGCGCCAGCAGCCAAGAGGGAACAACCGGGGGTGAGCAGTTCTTC,CASSQEGTTGGEQFF,-,TRBV4-1,TRBJ2-1,-
TGCAGCGGCGACACTAGCGGGAGGACAGGTGAGCAGTTCTTC,CSGDTSGRTGEQFF,-,TRBV29-1,TRBJ2-1,TRBD2
TGCGCCAGCAGTGAGTTGTACGGAACGAACACCGGGGAGCTGTTTTTT,CASSELYGTNTGELFF,-,TRBV10-1,TRBJ2-2,-
TGCGCCAGCAGCTTGGGAGGAGGAATTAGCGGGAGTCGTGAGCAGTTCTTC,CASSLGGGISGSREQFF,few,TRBV5-1,TRBJ2-1,TRBD2
TGTGCCTGGAGCCCCGGGAGCGGAAGCAATCAGCCCCAGCATTTT,CAWSPGSGSNQPQHF,few,TRBV30,TRBJ1-5,-
TGTGCCTCGGCCGGCGGAGGCGGGAAATCGGCTTTCTTT,CASAGGGGKSAFF,-,TRBV9,TRBJ1-1,-
TGTGCCAGCTGCCGGGACAGGGGCGGGGATACGCAGTATTTT,CASCRDRGGDTQYF,-,TRBV28,TRBJ2-3,TRBD1
TGTGCCTGGAGGGGGGACAGGGGGCGCGGGACTGAAGCTTTCTTT,CAWRGDRGRGTEAFF,once,TRBV30,TRBJ1-1,TRBD1
TGTGCCAGCAGCGTAGGTCAGGTCGATCAGCCCCAGCATTTT,CASSVGQVDQPQHF,-,TRBV9,TRBJ1-5,-
TGCGCCAGCAGTCCTACAGGGTTTGGCTACACCTTC,CASSPTGFGYTF,-,TRBV5-1,TRBJ1-2,-
TGTGCCAGCAGTTTACACGGAAACTCTGGAAACACCATATATTTT,CASSLHGNSGNTIYF,-,TRBV27,TRBJ1-3,-
TGCAGCGTTGGACCTTCTAGCACAGATACGCAGTATTTT,CSVGPSSTDTQYF,-,TRBV29-1,TRBJ2-3,-
TGTGCCAGCTCACCACCGTCCGGCCGGGAGACCCAGTACTTC,CASSPPSGRETQYF,many,TRBV18,TRBJ2-5,-
TGTGCCAGCAGCACGGGTCAGGGGGGCTACACTGAAGCTTTCTTT,CASSTGQGGYTEAFF,-,TRBV7-9,TRBJ1-1,TRBD1